These 6 T cell receptor beta chains share one sample of origin, sequenced in a study of beta chain features in type 1 diabetes. The whole isolated RNA underwent reverse transcription, so sequencing captured expressed TCRB transcripts. Clones were sequenced by immunoSEQ multiplex PCR, and TCRdb holds only the in-frame ones, with some missing. The table has roughly 370,000 clones, approximately 15% seen once; the top ten hold 0.03% to 0.04%. The source material was naive CD4+ T cells from blood. The source of these receptors is a man aged 25-45 years in good health.

The chain combines TRBV10-3 with TRBJ2-3; D unresolved. CDR1 and CDR2 (germline): ENHRY, SYGVKD. Deletions cut 2 bases from V and 7 bases from J, with 7 bases between. The CDR3 consists of 12 residues. Here the CDR3 reads CAISEVAYTQYF. CDR3 bases: TGTGCCATCAGTGAGGTTGCATATACGCAGTATTTT.

This clone occurred once. The chain is built from TRBV9 and TRBJ1-6, with TRBD1 matching over 7 bases. J was trimmed by 0 bases and V by 0 bases; bases with no gene match: 6. This CDR3 spans 18 amino acids. Per germline, CDR1 SGDLS and CDR2 YYNGEE. For the CDR3, the DNA is TGTGCCAGCAGCGTAGGGACAGGAAGTCTCTCCTATAATTCACCCCTCCACTTT. As protein: CASSVGTGSLSYNSPLHF.

The chain carries TRBV7-9 and TRBJ1-6, with a possible D match to TRBD1 (5 bases). Germline V gene lookup returns CDR1 SEHNR and CDR2 FQNEAQ (reference sequence). This CDR3 has 15 amino acids. Trimming removed 2 bases from V and 5 bases from J, with 10 bases in between. CDR3 sequence reads: CASSLKGRDNSPLHF. CDR3 coding DNA: TGTGCCAGCAGCTTAAAGGGGAGGGATAATTCACCCCTCCACTTT. The entire variable domain, with the rest obtained from reference TRBV7-9 and TRBJ1-6, is as follows: DTGVSQNPRHKITKRGQNVTFRCDPISEHNRLYWYRQTLGQGPEFLTYFQNEAQLEKSRLLSDRFSAERPKGSFSTLEIQRTEQGDSAMYLCASSLKGRDNSPLHFGNGTRLTVT.

The V gene is TRBV29-1, the J gene TRBJ1-2; tentative D call: TRBD1 (6 bases). CDR3 size: 11 residues. The V end lost 5 bases, the J end lost 6 bases, and 10 bases lay between the germline ends. In germline, CDR1 is SQVTM, CDR2 ANQGSEA. The CDR3 spells CSVHRAHGYTF. The CDR3 nucleotides are TGCAGCGTTCACAGGGCCCATGGCTACACCTTC. Together with reference TRBV29-1 and TRBJ1-2, the CDR3 gives the full variable domain: SAVISQKPSRDICQRGTSLTIQCQVDSQVTMMFWYRQQPGQSLTLIATANQGSEATYESGFVIDKFPISRPNLTFSTLTVSNMSPEDSSIYLCSVHRAHGYTFGSGTRLTVV.

This clone was seen more than once but under ten times. This chain uses TRBV4-3 with TRBJ2-1; D remains unclear. Per germline, CDR1 LGHNA and CDR2 YSLEER. CDR3 length: 15 amino acids. Trimming took 3 bases from V and 7 from J, leaving 16 bases between them. The CDR3 region is CASSHRIEPQNEQFF. The CDR3 region has the DNA TGCGCCAGCAGCCACCGGATTGAGCCTCAGAATGAGCAGTTCTTC.

This clone was seen only a few times. The gene calls are TRBV4-3 and TRBJ1-6; a possible D gene is TRBD1 (5 bases). There are 13 residues in the CDR3. V dropped 1 base and J dropped 8 bases, with 6 bases sitting between them. Germline V gene sequence: CDR1 LGHNA, CDR2 YSLEER. The CDR3 spells CASSQVRDSPLHF. For the CDR3, the DNA is TGCGCCAGCAGCCAAGTCAGGGATTCACCCCTCCACTTT.